The source of this T cell receptor (beta chain) is a study of CD8+ T cells in alopecia areata (dated by TCRdb to 2017 to 2018). Study-level background: The treated patients took part in an open-label pilot trial in which moderate-to-severe alopecia areata was treated with oral tofacitinib at 5 to 10 mg twice daily. Tofacitinib was given for 6 to 18 months, followed by 6 months of follow-up off drug to assess delayed response and recurrence. The SALT score, which quantifies the percentage of affected scalp surface area, was used to measure disease severity in treated patients. High-throughput TCRbeta sequencing was used to examine T cell clonal expansion in alopecia areata in both the C3H/HeJ mouse model and human patients. Scalp tissue and sorted CD4+ and CD8+ peripheral blood T cells from patchy and totalis/universalis alopecia areata patients and from healthy controls were covered by human TCRbeta sequencing. Tofacitinib-treated patients had biopsies at baseline and at 4 and 24 weeks of treatment, with a later scalp biopsy in several patients. Scalp clonality was compared among normal scalp (n=4), patchy alopecia areata scalp (n=8), and alopecia totalis/universalis scalp (n=8). RNA came from the PAXgene miRNA kit for fixed scalp, the miRNeasy kit for PBMCs, and the RNeasy kit for mouse skin. Amplification of TCRbeta CDR3 regions was done by immunoSEQ multiplex PCR using 35 Vbeta forward primers and 13 Jbeta reverse primers. Overall study outcomes, separate from this receptor: With tofacitinib, both scalp clonality and the number of expanded CD8+ clones among the top 100 scalp clones went down significantly. Many expanded lesional clones persisted in scalp and blood during tofacitinib treatment, which may partly explain relapse after stopping treatment. Because the treated cohort was small and had just a single nonresponder, larger studies are needed to establish links between baseline CD8+ expansion and response. Compared with normal scalp, lesional scalp, particularly in alopecia totalis/universalis, had higher clonality and more expanded CD8+ clones, which suggests antigenic drive. Shared TCR sequences between patients were less evident than in mice, which may be partly attributable to HLA diversity in the patient population. Unlike mouse skin, which is dominated by gammadelta T cells, normal human skin has resident alphabeta T cells that are also sequenced, and this complicates analysis of the scalp TCR repertoire.

On this clone itself: No cognate antigen has been identified for it. No clone much larger than this one lies a single base away; base qualities are absent.

The library relied on the immunoSEQ multiplex PCR assay. RNA was extracted from all samples and reverse transcribed into cDNA as template for TCR sequencing. SuperScript III was used for first-strand cDNA synthesis, primed with a 2:1 mix of oligo-dT and random hexamers. A synthetic immune receptor repertoire was used to assess amplification bias, and residual bias was removed computationally. Processing in the source paper ran as follows. Raw reads were preprocessed to remove errors, and CDR3 was defined by IMGT conventions from the conserved cysteine to phenylalanine. Clonality was calculated as 1 minus Shannon entropy normalized by log2 of the number of productive unique TCRs. CD4 or CD8 identity of scalp clones was inferred by cross-referencing scalp TCRbeta sequences with sorted blood CD4 and CD8 repertoires. TCRdb mirrors the immuneACCESS table, restricted to in-frame sequences. Some clones are absent from its copies; in checked studies, under half trace to an unresolved V gene, and the reason for the others is unknown. The D gene and trimming were derived from the DNA, and the V and J assignments and clone size from that table. The sample table shows about 220,000 clones, and around 57% are seen once. 1.6% of the sample lies in the top ten.

The V and J ends are trimmed by 2 bases and 3 bases, leaving 15 bases between them. Counted from cysteine to phenylalanine, this CDR3 has 16 amino acids. The only DNA kept is the CDR3, 48 bases in frame from the first base. The germline V gene (reference sequence) provides CDR1 MNHEY and CDR2 SMNVEV. The label giving this sample's time point can be read as: less than five weeks on oral tofacitinib. The treatment or condition label for this specimen denotes: oral pan-JAK inhibitor, 5-10 mg twice daily. From alopecia areata patients, peripheral blood was collected along with lesional scalp punch biopsies. PBMCs were separated by density centrifugation and stained for CD3, CD4 and CD8, after which CD4+ and CD8+ T cells were sorted on a FACSAria.

The TCR comes from a human donor with alopecia areata. This material consisted of CD4+ T cells sorted from blood, taken at week 4, from a patient treated with tofacitinib. The rearranged segments are TRBV27 and TRBJ2-3; the D gene is perhaps TRBD1, from 6 matching bases. The CDR3 loop reads CASSLRGRGRTDTQYF. The nucleotide sequence reads as follows: TGTGCCAGCAGTTTAAGGGGCAGGGGAAGGACAGATACGCAGTATTTT.